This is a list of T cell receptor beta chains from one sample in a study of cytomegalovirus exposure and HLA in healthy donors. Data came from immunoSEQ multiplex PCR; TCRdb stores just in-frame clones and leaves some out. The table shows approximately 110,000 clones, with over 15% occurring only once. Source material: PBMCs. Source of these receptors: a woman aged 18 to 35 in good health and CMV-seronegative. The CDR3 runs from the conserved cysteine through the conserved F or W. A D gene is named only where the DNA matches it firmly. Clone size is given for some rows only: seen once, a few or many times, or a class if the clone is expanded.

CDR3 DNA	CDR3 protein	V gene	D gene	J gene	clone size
TGTGCCAGCAGACAAACCGGACAGCCTCAAGAGACCCAGTACTTC	CASRQTGQPQETQYF	TRBV7-9	-	TRBJ2-5	-
TGTGCCAGCAGCAAAATCCGGGACAGGGGGCGCAGAGAACAGCCCCAGCATTTT	CASSKIRDRGRREQPQHF	TRBV28	TRBD1	TRBJ1-5	few
TGCAGCGGGTCCCGGGACATAGACAGTGCGGGGGGAAATGAGCAGTTCTTC	CSGSRDIDSAGGNEQFF	TRBV29-1	TRBD2	TRBJ2-1	few
TGTGCCTGGAGTCGTTTAGCGGGAGGGGAGACCCAGTACTTC	CAWSRLAGGETQYF	TRBV30	TRBD2	TRBJ2-5	-
TGTGCCAGCAGCACAACAGGTAGGGGAGGTGAAAAACTGTTTTTT	CASSTTGRGGEKLFF	TRBV7-6	-	TRBJ1-4	-
TGTGCCAGTAGTCCCACAGCCCCAATTTACACTGAAGCTTTCTTT	CASSPTAPIYTEAFF	TRBV19	-	TRBJ1-1	-
TGTGCCAGCAGCTTAACGGGAAGCTCCTACGAGCAGTACTTC	CASSLTGSSYEQYF	TRBV7-9	-	TRBJ2-7	-
TGCGCCAGCAGCCAAGAAGCGGGGGGCAATCAGCCCCAGCATTTT	CASSQEAGGNQPQHF	TRBV4-1	-	TRBJ1-5	-
TGTGCCAGCAGTGAGTTGGGACACCTTAGCTCCTACGAGCAGTACTTC	CASSELGHLSSYEQYF	TRBV6-1	-	TRBJ2-7	-
TGTGCCAGGGGCCGGGACAGGGAGCAAGAGACCCAGTACTTC	CARGRDREQETQYF	TRBV6-4	TRBD1	TRBJ2-5	few
TGTGCCAGCAGTTCTCGACAGGACGATCAGCCCCAGCATTTT	CASSSRQDDQPQHF	TRBV6-5	-	TRBJ1-5	-
TGTGCCAGCAGTGGGTCTAGCGGAGATATTAGGAATGAGCAGTTCTTC	CASSGSSGDIRNEQFF	TRBV27	TRBD2	TRBJ2-1	few
TGTGCCAGTAGTACAGGGTGGGAGACCCAGTACTTC	CASSTGWETQYF	TRBV19	-	TRBJ2-5	few
TGTGCCAGCAGTGACCGTGAGATCACTGAAGCTTTCTTT	CASSDREITEAFF	TRBV2	-	TRBJ1-1	few
TGTGCCAGCAGCGGTGGCCTAACTAGCGGGAGTACAGATAAGCAGTATTTT	CASSGGLTSGSTDKQYF	TRBV5-6	TRBD2	TRBJ2-3	-
TGTGCCACCAGGCTAGGGACAGGGGACTCCAATGAGCAGTTCTTC	CATRLGTGDSNEQFF	TRBV15	TRBD1	TRBJ2-1	-
TGTGCCAGCACCAGATCTGGGGCCAACGTCCTGACTTTC	CASTRSGANVLTF	TRBV6-5	-	TRBJ2-6	few
TGTGCCAGCAGTGGGGACATTGATAGCAATCAGCCCCAGCATTTT	CASSGDIDSNQPQHF	TRBV6-1	-	TRBJ1-5	-
TGTGCCAGCTCGGGGACAGGGGTGAACACCGGGGAGCTGTTTTTT	CASSGTGVNTGELFF	TRBV19	TRBD1	TRBJ2-2	few
TGTGCCAGCAGCCTATGGGACAGGGCGGCCGGGGAGCTGTTTTTT	CASSLWDRAAGELFF	TRBV7-8	TRBD1	TRBJ2-2	few
TGTGCCTGGAGTAGTACAGGGGGCGGTGAGCAGTACTTC	CAWSSTGGGEQYF	TRBV30	TRBD1	TRBJ2-7	-
TGTGCCAGCAGCCAGGATGGACAGGGGATCCAGCCCCAGCATTTT	CASSQDGQGIQPQHF	TRBV4-2	TRBD1	TRBJ1-5	few
TGCGCCAGCAGCTTCGGTCTTCTGGACACTGAAGCTTTCTTT	CASSFGLLDTEAFF	TRBV5-1	-	TRBJ1-1	-
TGTGCCAGCAGCTCCCCGGGACTAGCGGTCTACGAGCAGTACTTC	CASSSPGLAVYEQYF	TRBV13	TRBD2	TRBJ2-7	few
TGTGCCAGCAGCCAAGTTACAGGGGAAGCTTTCTTT	CASSQVTGEAFF	TRBV14	-	TRBJ1-1	few
TGTGCCAGCAGGACCAGGGTTCTAGGCACAGATACGCAGTATTTT	CASRTRVLGTDTQYF	TRBV28	-	TRBJ2-3	-
TGCGCCAGCAGGGACTCTCATAGCGGGAGTCATATCTCCGAGCAGTACTTC	CASRDSHSGSHISEQYF	TRBV10-2	TRBD2	TRBJ2-7	-
TGTGCCTGGAGGAGGTCAGGGGTCTCTGGAAACACCATATATTTT	CAWRRSGVSGNTIYF	TRBV30	-	TRBJ1-3	few
TGTGCCTCCACCCACCCCGCCGGGAGAGGCGATGAGCAGTTCTTC	CASTHPAGRGDEQFF	TRBV30	-	TRBJ2-1	few
TGTGCCACTAAAGTCGGCGGGGGATCTGGAAACACCATATATTTT	CATKVGGGSGNTIYF	TRBV19	-	TRBJ1-3	-
TGTGCCAGCAGTGACGGGGGCGAAGGGAACACCGGGGAGCTGTTTTTT	CASSDGGEGNTGELFF	TRBV6-4	-	TRBJ2-2	-
TGCGCCAGCAGCCTCGGACAAGGAACCTACGAGCAGTACTTC	CASSLGQGTYEQYF	TRBV4-3	-	TRBJ2-7	many
TGCGCCAGCAGCCAAACCGACAGGGGGCTTATTCAGCCCCAGCATTTT	CASSQTDRGLIQPQHF	TRBV4-1	TRBD1	TRBJ1-5	few
TGTGCCAGCAGTTATACGTGGAGGGTCTCTGGGGCCAACGTCCTGACTTTC	CASSYTWRVSGANVLTF	TRBV27	-	TRBJ2-6	few
TGTGCCAGTAGCCCGGACAGGTGGGGCTATAATTCACCCCTCCACTTT	CASSPDRWGYNSPLHF	TRBV19	TRBD1	TRBJ1-6	few
TGTGCCAGCAGCTTCCCGGGGACTGAAGCTTTCTTT	CASSFPGTEAFF	TRBV5-8	-	TRBJ1-1	-